This T cell receptor (beta chain) came from a study of blood T cell repertoires in COVID-19. Under the authors' procedure: Scientists estimated how many nucleated cells there were by amplifying reference gene primers. Profiling relied on immunoSEQ multiplex PCR, and the TCRdb table lists in-frame clones only, not all of them. The DNA gave D and trimming, while V, J and clone size come from that table. The sample lists about 130,000 clones; approximately 86% were seen once. This clonotype was obtained from a woman in her seventies with COVID-19, enrolled during active disease. The sample comprised peripheral blood.

The CDR3 sequence is CASSLNRRGASNEKLFF. CDR3 in DNA: TGTGCCAGCAGCTTAAACCGGCGGGGGGCTTCCAATGAAAAACTGTTTTTT. The V gene is TRBV7-9, the J gene TRBJ1-4; tentatively, D is TRBD1 (6 bases). Germline values: CDR1 SEHNR, CDR2 FQNEAQ (reference sequence). The CDR3 runs to 17 residues. Between the trimmed V and J ends, which lost 2 bases and 5 bases, there was a span of 18 bases.